Listed here are 16 T cell receptor beta chains from one sample, sequenced in a study of blood T cell repertoires in COVID-19. The method was immunoSEQ multiplex PCR; TCRdb's version includes in-frame clones alone and lacks a portion of them. The repertoire includes under 300,000 clones, around 86% of them detected once, and 2.2% sits in the top ten. Material: peripheral blood. The receptors derive from a man aged 25-40 years who had recovered from COVID-19.

The V and J genes are TRBV13 and TRBJ2-3; no firm D call. This CDR3 has 12 residues. With 4 bases removed from V and 7 bases from J, the gap between germline ends came to 9 bases. Germline V lookup: CDR1 PRHDT, CDR2 FYEKMQ (reference sequence). The CDR3: CASSSNTYTQYF. CDR3 sequence (DNA): TGTGCCAGCAGCTCCAACACGTATACGCAGTATTTT.

This clone was detected once. The chain links TRBV19 to TRBJ2-5; TRBD2 might be the D (6 bases). Trimming removed 1 base from V and 2 bases from J, with 8 bases in between. Germline V gives CDR1 LNHDA, CDR2 SQIVND (reference sequence). The CDR3 contains 14 residues. CDR3 nucleotides: TGTGCCAGTAGTATAGCTGGGACTCAAGAGACCCAGTACTTC. The encoded protein is CASSIAGTQETQYF. The whole variable domain, remainder taken from reference TRBV19 and TRBJ2-5, is DGGITQSPKYLFRKEGQNVTLSCEQNLNHDAMYWYRQDPGQGLRLIYYSQIVNDFQKGDIAEGYSVSREKKESFPLTVTSAQKNPTAFYLCASSIAGTQETQYFGPGTRLLVL.

J is TRBJ2-5 and V is TRBV9; tentatively, D is TRBD2 (5 bases). Germline lookup yields CDR1 SGDLS and CDR2 YYNGEE. V lost 0 bases to trimming and J lost 3 bases, with 12 bases between them. CDR3 length: 15 residues. The CDR3 is CASSVGGSEEETQYF. The CDR3 coding sequence is TGTGCCAGCAGCGTAGGAGGTTCGGAGGAAGAGACCCAGTACTTC.

The V gene is TRBV6-5, the J gene TRBJ1-2, with a possible D match to TRBD1 (5 bases). The CDR3 has 13 residues. V lost 4 bases and J 6 bases, leaving 12 bases between the germline ends. Germline CDR1 MNHEY, CDR2 SVGAGI. The CDR3 DNA reads TGTGCCAGCAGTTCTCGGACAAGGGATGGCTACACCTTC. Protein: CASSSRTRDGYTF.

V gene TRBV5-1 combines with J gene TRBJ2-7; no reliable D call. From germline, CDR1 is SGHRS and CDR2 YFSETQ. CDR3 size: 14 residues. V gave up 3 bases and J gave up 2 bases, with 12 bases separating them. The CDR3 bases are TGCGCCAGCAGCTACTCATCTGGTCCCTACGAGCAGTACTTC. Its protein is CASSYSSGPYEQYF.

The chain links TRBV11-3 to TRBJ2-1; D might be TRBD2 (6 bases). CDR1 and CDR2 (germline): SGHNT, YENEEA. V was pared by 2 bases and J by 4 bases, with 12 bases between. The CDR3 runs 15 residues. The CDR3 spells CASSLTPGTYNEQFF. Here the CDR3 DNA reads TGTGCCAGCAGCTTAACCCCCGGGACTTACAATGAGCAGTTCTTC.

The chain recombines TRBV2 with TRBJ1-1; the D gene is possibly TRBD1 (6 bases). The CDR3 length is 12 residues. The V end was cut by 6 bases, the J end by 10 bases, with 15 bases between. CDR1 and CDR2 (germline): SNHLY, FYNNEI. The CDR3 sequence is CASRHDRSAAFF. The CDR3 region has the DNA TGTGCCAGCAGGCATGACAGGAGCGCAGCTTTCTTT.

The V gene is TRBV2, the J gene TRBJ2-3; 8 bases agree with TRBD2. CDR3 length: 15 residues. V gave up 3 bases and J gave up 5 bases; unmatched junction bases: 7. Germline V CDR1 and CDR2: SNHLY, FYNNEI. CDR3 sequence (DNA): TGTGCCAGCAGTGACTTAGCGGGGCTCCTAGATACGCAGTATTTT. This encodes CASSDLAGLLDTQYF.

This clone was observed a few times. The chain links TRBV11-3 to TRBJ1-1; 8 bases are shared with TRBD1. The germline V gene encodes CDR1 SGHNT and CDR2 YENEEA. The J segment lost 0 bases and the V segment lost 3 bases, leaving 6 bases of the junction unmatched. The CDR3 extends over 16 amino acids. CDR3 sequence: CASSFTGGGMNTEAFF. The DNA for the CDR3 is TGTGCCAGCAGCTTTACAGGGGGAGGAATGAACACTGAAGCTTTCTTT.

This clone was counted a single time. J is TRBJ1-1 and V is TRBV2; the D gene is possibly TRBD1 (5 bases). Germline CDR1 reads SNHLY; CDR2 reads FYNNEI. The CDR3 totals 16 residues. V gave up 6 bases and J gave up 1 base, with 18 bases separating them. As DNA, the CDR3 is TGTGCCAGCAGGGGGGGTCCCGCGGCCCAGAACACTGAAGCTTTCTTT. This codes for CASRGGPAAQNTEAFF.

The V gene is TRBV6-4, the J gene TRBJ1-6; D is possibly TRBD1 (5 bases). CDR3 size: 15 residues. Trimming removed 3 bases at V and 4 bases at J, with 10 bases between. Looked up from germline, CDR1 is MRHNA and CDR2 is SNTAGT. The CDR3 DNA follows: TGTGCCAGCAGTGAGGGGCCGGCGTATAATTCACCCCTCCACTTT. Its translation is CASSEGPAYNSPLHF.

J is TRBJ2-3 and V is TRBV11-2; D may be TRBD1 (6 bases). The CDR3 has 14 residues. Between the trimmed V and J ends, which lost 0 bases and 5 bases, there was a span of 9 bases. Germline loops: CDR1 SGHAT, CDR2 FQNNGV. CDR3: CASSLEGALDTQYF. CDR3 coding DNA: TGTGCCAGCAGCTTAGAGGGGGCCTTAGATACGCAGTATTTT.

The CDR3 protein is CASSPGGGDTEAFF. CDR3 nucleotides: TGTGCCAGCTCACCAGGGGGAGGGGACACTGAAGCTTTCTTT. The V call is TRBV18, the J call TRBJ1-1; D might be TRBD1 (5 bases). This CDR3 comprises 14 residues. Germline V CDR1 and CDR2: KGHSH, LQKENI. The V end lost 2 bases, the J end lost 3 bases, and 10 bases lay between the germline ends.

The chain combines TRBV7-2 with TRBJ1-3; D is undetermined. Trimming removed 1 base from V and 0 bases from J, with 7 bases in between. Germline lookup yields CDR1 SGHTA and CDR2 FQGNSA. This CDR3 spans 15 amino acids. The CDR3 DNA is TGTGCCAGCAGCTTAGACGGGAGCTCTGGAAACACCATATATTTT. It specifies CASSLDGSSGNTIYF.

The chain carries TRBV10-1 and TRBJ1-1; D not certain. CDR3 size: 13 residues. Germline-derived CDR1 and CDR2 are WNHNN and SYGVQD (reference sequence). With 7 bases removed from V and 3 bases from J, the gap between germline ends came to 12 bases. The CDR3 protein is CASNAGIYTEAFF. The CDR3 region has the DNA TGCGCCAGCAACGCGGGGATCTACACTGAAGCTTTCTTT.

This rearrangement joins TRBV4-2 to TRBJ2-1; D possibly corresponds to TRBD1 (6 bases). Germline V lookup: CDR1 LGHNA, CDR2 YNFKEQ. The V end was cut by 3 bases, the J end by 0 bases, with 9 bases between. The CDR3 has 15 residues. The CDR3: CASSQVGASYNEQFF. CDR3 in DNA: TGTGCCAGCAGCCAGGTGGGGGCCTCCTACAATGAGCAGTTCTTC.